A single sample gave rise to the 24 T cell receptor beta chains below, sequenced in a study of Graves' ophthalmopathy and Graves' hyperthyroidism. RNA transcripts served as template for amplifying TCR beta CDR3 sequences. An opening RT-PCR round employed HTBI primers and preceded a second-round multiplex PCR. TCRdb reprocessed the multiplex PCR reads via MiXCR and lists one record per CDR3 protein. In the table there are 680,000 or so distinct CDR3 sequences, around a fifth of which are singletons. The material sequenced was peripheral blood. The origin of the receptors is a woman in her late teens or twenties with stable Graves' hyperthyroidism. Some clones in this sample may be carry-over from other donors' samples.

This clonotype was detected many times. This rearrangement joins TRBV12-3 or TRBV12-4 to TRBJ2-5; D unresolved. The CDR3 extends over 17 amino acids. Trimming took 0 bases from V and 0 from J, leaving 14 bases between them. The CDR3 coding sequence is TGTGCCAGCAGTTTAGCGCTCAGAGACCCGTACCAAGAGACCCAGTACTTC. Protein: CASSLALRDPYQETQYF.

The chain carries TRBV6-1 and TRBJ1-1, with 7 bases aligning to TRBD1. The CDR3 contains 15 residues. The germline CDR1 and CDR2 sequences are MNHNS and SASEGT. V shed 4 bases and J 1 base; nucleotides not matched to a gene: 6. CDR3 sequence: CASSGGGYSNTEAFF. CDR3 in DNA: TGTGCCAGCAGTGGAGGGGGCTATTCGAACACTGAAGCTTTCTTT.

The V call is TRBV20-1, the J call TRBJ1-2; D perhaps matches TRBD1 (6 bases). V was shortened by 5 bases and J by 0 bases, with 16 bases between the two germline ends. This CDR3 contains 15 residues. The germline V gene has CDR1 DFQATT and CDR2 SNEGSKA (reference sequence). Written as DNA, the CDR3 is TGCAGTGCTTGGGACACCGGGGGAGCTAACTATGGCTACACCTTC. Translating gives CSAWDTGGANYGYTF.

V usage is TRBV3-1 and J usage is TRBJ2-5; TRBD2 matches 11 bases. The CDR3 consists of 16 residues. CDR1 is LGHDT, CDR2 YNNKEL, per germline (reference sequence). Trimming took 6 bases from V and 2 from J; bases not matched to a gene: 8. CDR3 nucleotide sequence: TGTGCCAGCAGTTTGTCTAGCGGGGGGTTACAAGAGACCCAGTACTTC. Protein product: CASSLSSGGLQETQYF.

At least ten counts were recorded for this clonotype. CDR3 bases: TGTGCTAGTGGTTTGGGGGAAATGGACGAGCAGTACTTC. This gives the protein CASGLGEMDEQYF. This chain connects TRBV12-5 to TRBJ2-7; D unresolved. Germline V CDR1 and CDR2: LGHNT, FRNRAP. V lost 1 base and J 5 bases, leaving 9 bases between the germline ends. CDR3 length: 13 residues. Filled out from reference TRBV12-5 and TRBJ2-7, the complete variable domain reads DARVTQTPRHKVTEMGQEVTMRCQPILGHNTVFWYRQTMMQGLELLAYFRNRAPLDDSGMPKDRFSAEMPDATLATLKIQPSEPRDSAVYFCASGLGEMDEQYFGPGTRLTVT.

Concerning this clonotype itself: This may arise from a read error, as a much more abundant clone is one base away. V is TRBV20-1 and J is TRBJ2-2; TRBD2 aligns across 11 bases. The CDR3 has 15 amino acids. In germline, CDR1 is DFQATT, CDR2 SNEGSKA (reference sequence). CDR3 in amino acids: CSARLAGRHTGEVFF. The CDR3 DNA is TGCAGTGCACGACTAGCGGGGCGACACACCGGGGAGGTGTTTTTT.

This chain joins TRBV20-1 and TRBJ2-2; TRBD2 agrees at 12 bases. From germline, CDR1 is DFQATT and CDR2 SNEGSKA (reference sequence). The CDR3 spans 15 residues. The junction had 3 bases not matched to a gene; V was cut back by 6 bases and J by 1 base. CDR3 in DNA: TGCAGTGCCGGACTAGCGGGAAGGAACACCGGGGAGCTGTTTTTT. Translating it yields CSAGLAGRNTGELFF.

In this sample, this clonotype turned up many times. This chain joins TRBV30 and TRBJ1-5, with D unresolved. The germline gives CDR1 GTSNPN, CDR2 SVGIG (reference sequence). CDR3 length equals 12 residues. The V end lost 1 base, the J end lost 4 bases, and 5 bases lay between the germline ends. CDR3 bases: TGTGCCTGGAGTGATAGGAATCAGCCCCAGCATTTT. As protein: CAWSDRNQPQHF.

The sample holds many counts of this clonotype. The CDR3 reads CASSYQGSRRPYGYTF. In nucleotides, the CDR3 is TGTGCCAGCAGTTACCAAGGAAGCCGGAGGCCTTATGGCTACACCTTC. The chain links TRBV6-5 to TRBJ1-2; D remains ambiguous. The germline CDR1 and CDR2 sequences are MNHEY and SVGAGI. V dropped 2 bases and J dropped 5 bases, with 18 bases sitting between them. There are 16 residues in the CDR3.

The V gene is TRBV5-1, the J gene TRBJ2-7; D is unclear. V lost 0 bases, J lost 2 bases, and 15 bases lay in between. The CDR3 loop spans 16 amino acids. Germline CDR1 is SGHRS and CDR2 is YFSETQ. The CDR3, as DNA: TGCGCCAGCAGCTTGGCCAGGCTAGTCCCCCCCTACGAGCAGTACTTC. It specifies CASSLARLVPPYEQYF.

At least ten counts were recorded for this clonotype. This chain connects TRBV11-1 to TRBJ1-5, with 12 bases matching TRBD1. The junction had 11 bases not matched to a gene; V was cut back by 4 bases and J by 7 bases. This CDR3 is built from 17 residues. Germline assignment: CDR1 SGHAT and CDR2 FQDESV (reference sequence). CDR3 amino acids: CASSSSPGQGAGQPQHF. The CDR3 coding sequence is TGTGCCAGCAGCTCATCACCGGGACAGGGGGCTGGGCAGCCCCAGCATTTT. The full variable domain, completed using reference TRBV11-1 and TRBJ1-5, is EAEVAQSPRYKITEKSQAVAFWCDPISGHATLYWYRQILGQGPELLVQFQDESVVDDSQLPKDRFSAERLKGVDSTLKIQPAELGDSAMYLCASSSSPGQGAGQPQHFGDGTRLSIL.

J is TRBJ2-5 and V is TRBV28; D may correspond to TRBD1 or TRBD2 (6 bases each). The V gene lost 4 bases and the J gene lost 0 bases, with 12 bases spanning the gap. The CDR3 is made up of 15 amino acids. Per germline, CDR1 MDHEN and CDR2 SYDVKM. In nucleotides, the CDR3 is TGTGCCAGCAGTTGGGGGCTAGCGTACCAAGAGACCCAGTACTTC. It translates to CASSWGLAYQETQYF. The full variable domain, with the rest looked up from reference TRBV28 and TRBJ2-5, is DVKVTQSSRYLVKRTGEKVFLECVQDMDHENMFWYRQDPGLGLRLIYFSYDVKMKEKGDIPEGYSVSREKKERFSLILESASTNQTSMYLCASSWGLAYQETQYFGPGTRLLVL.

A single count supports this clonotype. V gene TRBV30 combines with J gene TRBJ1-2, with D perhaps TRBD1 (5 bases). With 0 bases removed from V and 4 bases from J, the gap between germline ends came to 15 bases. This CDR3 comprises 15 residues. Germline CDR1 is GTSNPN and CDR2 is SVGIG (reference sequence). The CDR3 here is CAWSVRLRGTYGYTF. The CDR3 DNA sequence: TGTGCCTGGAGTGTACGGTTGAGGGGCACCTATGGCTACACCTTC.

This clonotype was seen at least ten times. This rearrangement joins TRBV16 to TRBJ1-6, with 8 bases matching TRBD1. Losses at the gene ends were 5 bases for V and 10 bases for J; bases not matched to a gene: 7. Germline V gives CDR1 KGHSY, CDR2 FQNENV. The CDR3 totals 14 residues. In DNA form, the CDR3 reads TGTGCCAGCAGCACCGGGACAGGTCGCTCACCCCTCCACTTT. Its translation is CASSTGTGRSPLHF.

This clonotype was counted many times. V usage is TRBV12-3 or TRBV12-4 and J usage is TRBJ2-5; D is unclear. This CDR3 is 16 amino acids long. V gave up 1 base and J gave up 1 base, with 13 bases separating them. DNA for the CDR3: TGTGCCAGCAGTTTAGAGGGTTTAAGCAGCCAAGAGACCCAGTACTTC. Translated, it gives CASSLEGLSSQETQYF.

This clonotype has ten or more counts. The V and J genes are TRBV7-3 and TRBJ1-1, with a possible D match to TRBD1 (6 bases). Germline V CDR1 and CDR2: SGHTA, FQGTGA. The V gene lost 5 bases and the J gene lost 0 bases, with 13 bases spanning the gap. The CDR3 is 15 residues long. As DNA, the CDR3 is TGTGCCAGCAGCCCGTGGACAGCGATGAACACTGAAGCTTTCTTT. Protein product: CASSPWTAMNTEAFF.

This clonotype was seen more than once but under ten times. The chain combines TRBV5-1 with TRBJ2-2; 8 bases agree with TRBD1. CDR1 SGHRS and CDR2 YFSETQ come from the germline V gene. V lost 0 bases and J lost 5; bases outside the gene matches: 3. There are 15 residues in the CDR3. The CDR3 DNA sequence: TGCGCCAGCAGCTTGGGACAGGGGTGGACCGGGGAGCTGTTTTTT. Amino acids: CASSLGQGWTGELFF.

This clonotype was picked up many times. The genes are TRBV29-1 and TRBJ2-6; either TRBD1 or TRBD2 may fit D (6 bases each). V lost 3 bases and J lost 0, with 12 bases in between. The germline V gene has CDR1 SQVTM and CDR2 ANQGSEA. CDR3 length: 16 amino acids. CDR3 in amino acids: CSVDGWGASGANVLTF. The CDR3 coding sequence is TGCAGCGTTGATGGGTGGGGGGCCTCTGGGGCCAACGTCCTGACTTTC.

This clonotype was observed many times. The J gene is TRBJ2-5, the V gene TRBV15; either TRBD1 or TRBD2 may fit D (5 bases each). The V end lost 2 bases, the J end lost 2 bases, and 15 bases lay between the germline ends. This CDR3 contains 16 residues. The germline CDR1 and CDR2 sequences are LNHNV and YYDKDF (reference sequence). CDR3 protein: CATSRNPGADQETQYF. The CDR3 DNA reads TGTGCCACCAGCAGAAATCCCGGGGCGGATCAAGAGACCCAGTACTTC.

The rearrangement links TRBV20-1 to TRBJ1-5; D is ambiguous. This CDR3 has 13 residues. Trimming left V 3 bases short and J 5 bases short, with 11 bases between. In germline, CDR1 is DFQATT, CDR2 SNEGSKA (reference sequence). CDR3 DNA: TGCAGTGCTAGTCGAAATAGGGATCAGCCCCAGCATTTT. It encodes CSASRNRDQPQHF.

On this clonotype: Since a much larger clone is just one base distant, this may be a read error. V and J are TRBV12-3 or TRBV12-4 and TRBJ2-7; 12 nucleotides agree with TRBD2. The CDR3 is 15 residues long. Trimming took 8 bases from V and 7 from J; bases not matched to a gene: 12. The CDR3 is CASAPSSGGVGEQYF. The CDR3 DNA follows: TGTGCCAGCGCCCCGTCTAGCGGGGGGGTTGGGGAGCAGTACTTC.

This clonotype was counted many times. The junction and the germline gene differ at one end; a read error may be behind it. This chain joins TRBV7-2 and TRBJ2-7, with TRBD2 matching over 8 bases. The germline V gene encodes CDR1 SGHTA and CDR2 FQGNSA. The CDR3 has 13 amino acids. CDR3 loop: CASSLNRSGSPKF. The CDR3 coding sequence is TGTGCCAGCAGCTTAAATCGCAGCGGGAGTCCTAAGTTC.

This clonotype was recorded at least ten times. CDR3 coding DNA: TGTGCCAGCAGTGGCCCCGGGGGAGCGAACACCGGGGAGCTGTTTTTT. Its translation is CASSGPGGANTGELFF. The gene calls are TRBV28 and TRBJ2-2, with D possibly TRBD2 on 6 matching bases. The CDR3 is 16 residues long. Looked up from germline, CDR1 is MDHEN and CDR2 is SYDVKM. Trimming shortened V by 5 bases and J by 0 bases, and 13 bases separated the two germline ends.

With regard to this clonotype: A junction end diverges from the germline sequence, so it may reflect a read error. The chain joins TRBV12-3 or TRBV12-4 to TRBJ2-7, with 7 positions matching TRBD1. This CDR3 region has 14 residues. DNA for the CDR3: TGTGCCAGCAGTTTAAAAAAATCGAGGGGGCAGATGGACTTC. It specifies CASSLKKSRGQMDF.